These 10 T cell receptor beta chains originate from one sample sequenced in a study of blood T cell repertoires in COVID-19. Assay: immunoSEQ multiplex PCR; the TCRdb copy retains only in-frame clones and omits some. The data contain fewer than 350,000 clones, 70% to 90% of them singletons. Source material: PBMCs or T cells enriched from blood (not recorded which). All receptors derive from a man aged 25-40 years who had recovered from COVID-19.

The chain joins TRBV5-1 to TRBJ1-2, with 7 bases fitting TRBD1. Losses at the gene ends were 4 bases for V and 3 bases for J; bases not matched to a gene: 24. Germline CDR1 SGHRS, CDR2 YFSETQ. The CDR3 extends over 20 amino acids. This chain's CDR3 is CASSLRQGGTMIGRDYGYTF. The CDR3 bases are TGCGCCAGCAGCCTACGACAGGGAGGGACTATGATCGGGAGGGACTATGGCTACACCTTC.

The chain recombines TRBV27 with TRBJ2-2, with 7 positions matching TRBD2. The CDR3 runs to 15 residues. With V trimmed by 4 bases and J by 9 bases, 11 bases remained unmatched. CDR1 and CDR2 from the germline V gene are MNHEY and SMNVEV (reference sequence). CDR3: CASSSEWLAERELFF. The DNA of the CDR3 is TGTGCCAGCAGTTCGGAGTGGCTAGCGGAGCGGGAGCTGTTTTTT.

The chain carries TRBV2 and TRBJ1-4; 9 bases agree with TRBD1. CDR3 size: 13 residues. After removal of 8 bases from V and 7 bases from J, the junction contained 5 bases not matched to a gene. CDR1 and CDR2 (germline): SNHLY, FYNNEI. The CDR3 sequence: CASGTGIGEKLFF. The CDR3, as DNA: TGTGCCAGCGGGACAGGGATAGGTGAAAAACTGTTTTTT.

The rearrangement uses TRBV7-8 and TRBJ1-1; 7 bases are shared with TRBD1. Germline V lookup: CDR1 SGHVS, CDR2 FQNEAQ. After removal of 5 bases from V and 3 bases from J, the junction contained 12 bases not matched to a gene. CDR3 size: 16 residues. The CDR3 region is CASSRKSGTEYTEAFF. The CDR3 DNA reads TGTGCCAGCAGCCGGAAGTCCGGGACAGAATACACTGAAGCTTTCTTT.

The rearrangement joins TRBV27 to TRBJ1-1; a possible D gene is TRBD1 (5 bases). Per germline, CDR1 MNHEY and CDR2 SMNVEV (reference sequence). The CDR3 totals 13 residues. Trimming removed 2 bases at V and 5 bases at J, with 9 bases between. CDR3 bases: TGTGCCAGCAGTTTACAGGGTGGGACTGAAGCTTTCTTT. Encoded protein: CASSLQGGTEAFF.

This clone was counted only a few times. Other nucleotide sequences from this sample produce the same CDR3. The rearrangement joins TRBV5-1 to TRBJ2-7, with TRBD2 matching over 12 bases. Germline values: CDR1 SGHRS, CDR2 YFSETQ. V was clipped by 4 bases and J by 2 bases; unmatched bases: 4. This CDR3 contains 15 residues. The CDR3 region is CASSTGLAGTYEQYF. The CDR3 nucleotides read TGCGCCAGCAGCACGGGACTAGCGGGTACCTACGAGCAGTACTTC.

The chain links TRBV10-3 to TRBJ1-2; the D gene is possibly TRBD1 (5 bases). Germline assignment: CDR1 ENHRY and CDR2 SYGVKD. V lost 3 bases and J lost 7, with 15 bases in between. CDR3 size: 14 residues. Written as DNA, the CDR3 is TGTGCCATCAGTGATCGGGGGGGAGAGTTTGGCTACACCTTC. This sequence encodes CAISDRGGEFGYTF.

This clone was counted at least ten times. The rearrangement links TRBV6-4 to TRBJ2-1; D is perhaps TRBD2 (5 bases). Per the germline V gene, CDR1 is MRHNA and CDR2 is SNTAGT. This CDR3 has 13 amino acids. V gave up 8 bases and J gave up 5 bases, with 13 bases separating them. The CDR3 DNA is TGTGCCAGCGGAGGAAAATACAACAATGAGCAGTTCTTC. Amino acids: CASGGKYNNEQFF.

The chain recombines TRBV3-1 (or the pseudogene TRBV3-2) with TRBJ1-2; D ambiguous. The CDR3 is made up of 15 amino acids. The germline V and J ends were trimmed by 4 bases and 2 bases, with 14 bases remaining between them. The germline CDR1 and CDR2 sequences are LGHDT and YNNKEL (reference sequence). The CDR3, as DNA: TGTGCCAGCAGCCCCCTAGGAAACCTAAACTATGGCTACACCTTC. Encoded protein: CASSPLGNLNYGYTF.

The V and J genes are TRBV27 and TRBJ2-2, with 15 nucleotides matching TRBD2. The CDR3 is 19 amino acids. V lost 4 bases to trimming and J lost 6 bases; unmatched junction nucleotides: 12. Germline CDR1 and CDR2: MNHEY and SMNVEV (reference sequence). In nucleotides, the CDR3 is TGTGCCAGCAGTTCTCCGGGACTAGCGGGGGGTACTAGGGCCGGGGAGCTGTTTTTT. It translates to CASSSPGLAGGTRAGELFF.